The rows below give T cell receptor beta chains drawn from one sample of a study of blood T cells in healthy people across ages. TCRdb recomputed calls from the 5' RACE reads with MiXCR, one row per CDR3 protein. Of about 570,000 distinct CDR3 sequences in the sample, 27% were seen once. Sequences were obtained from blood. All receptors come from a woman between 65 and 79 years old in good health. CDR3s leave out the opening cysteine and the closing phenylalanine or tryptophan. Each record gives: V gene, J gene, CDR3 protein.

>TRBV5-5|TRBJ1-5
ASSLGARQGSKAQY
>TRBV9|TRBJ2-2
ASSRGGLKFFGELF
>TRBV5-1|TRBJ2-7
ASSPQGTYEQY
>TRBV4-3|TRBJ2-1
ASSQDWRHPNEQF
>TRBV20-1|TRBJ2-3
SAISRGPDTQY
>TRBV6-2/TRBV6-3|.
ASSYSTGAGGRDEQF
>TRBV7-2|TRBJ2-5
ASSLNGGQLGGIQY
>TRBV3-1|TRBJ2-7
ASSQFMDRVGHEQY
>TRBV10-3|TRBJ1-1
AISSPGGGDTEAF
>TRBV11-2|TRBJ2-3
ASSLTGAGDTQY
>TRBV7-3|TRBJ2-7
ASSLTPTDYEQY
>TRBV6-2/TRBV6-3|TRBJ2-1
ASSFARNEQF
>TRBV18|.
ASSPAGQVGEQY
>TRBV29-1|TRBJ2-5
SVDRGVQETQY
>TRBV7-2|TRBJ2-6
ASSLEVGSSGANVLT
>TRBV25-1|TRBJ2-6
ASSEHPGRLSGANVLT
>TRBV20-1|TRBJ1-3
SVGVYGNTIY
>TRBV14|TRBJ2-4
ASSRTRANIQH
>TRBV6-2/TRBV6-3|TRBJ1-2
ASSYLYPGQGYGYT
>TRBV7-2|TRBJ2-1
ASSRGQSSDEQF
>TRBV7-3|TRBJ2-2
ASRLRQNTGELF
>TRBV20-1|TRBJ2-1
SATPYNEQF
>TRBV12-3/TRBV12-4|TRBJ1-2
ASTRGLGGYT
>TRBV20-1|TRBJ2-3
SASGLAGFKADTQY
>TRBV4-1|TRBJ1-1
ASSLVGQGETEAF
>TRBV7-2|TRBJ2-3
ASSTFSTDTQY
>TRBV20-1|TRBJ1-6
SARDRWNSPLH
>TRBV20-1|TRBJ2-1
SARARGGLNEQF
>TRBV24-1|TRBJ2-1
ATSVGGAQRNEQF
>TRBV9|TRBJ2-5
ASSAQTSSGTQY
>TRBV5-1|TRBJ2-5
ASSQPNQETQY
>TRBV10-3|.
AISEGGGTGEQF
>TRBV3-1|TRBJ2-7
ASSQPRRGDYEQY
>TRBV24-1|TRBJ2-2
ATSEPRDTRGGELF
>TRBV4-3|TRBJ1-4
ASSPRTRNEKLF
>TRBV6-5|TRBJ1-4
ASSRTGGKLF
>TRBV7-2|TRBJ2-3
ASALDWATDTQY
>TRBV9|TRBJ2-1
ASSVESGGEQF
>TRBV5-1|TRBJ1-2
ASSMGQLNGYT
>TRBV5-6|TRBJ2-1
ASSFQSARERNEQF
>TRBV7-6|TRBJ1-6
ASSAGGARNSPLH
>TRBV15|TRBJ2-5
ATSRVPQGATETQY
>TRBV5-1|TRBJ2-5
ASSLVAGREQY
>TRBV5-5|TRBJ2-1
ASSLTTGLVDEQF
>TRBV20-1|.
SAIRTQGPGNEQF
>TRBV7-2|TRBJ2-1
ASSVGLAPYNEQF
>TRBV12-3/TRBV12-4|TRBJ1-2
ASSRTGVGYGYT
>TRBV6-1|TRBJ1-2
ASSADAAEYGYT
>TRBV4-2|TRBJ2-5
ASSQDSVAGAQETQY
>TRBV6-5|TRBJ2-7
ASSVTWRLAGVDEQY
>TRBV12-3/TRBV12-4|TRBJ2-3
ASSPPPQGHTQY
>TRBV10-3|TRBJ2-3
AISESTGLSTDTQY
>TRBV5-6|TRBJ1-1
ASSLGTALFKATEAF